This T cell receptor (beta chain) was observed in a study of lymphopenia after photon versus proton radiotherapy. Generated by immunoSEQ multiplex PCR, the TCRdb table keeps only in-frame clones and is missing some. The sample contains approximately 16,000 clones, more than 65% of which appear only once. The CDR3 consists of 17 residues. Germline trimming cut 1 base from V and 3 bases from J; bases unmatched to any gene: 7. CDR1 is SGHVS, CDR2 FQNEAQ, per germline. Concerning this clone: Its cognate antigen is unknown.

Study conclusions and caveats: Authors raise, but do not show, better survival with proton therapy.

The chain joins TRBV7-8 to TRBJ2-7; 12 positions agree with TRBD1. This receptor was identified in a man between 65 and 85 years old with pancreatic cancer. The sample here was peripheral blood, taken from a patient treated with proton-based radiotherapy. The CDR3 DNA follows: TGTGCCAGCAGCTTAGGTGGGGGACAGGGGGCTCGCTACGAGCAGTACTTC. This gives the protein CASSLGGGQGARYEQYF.